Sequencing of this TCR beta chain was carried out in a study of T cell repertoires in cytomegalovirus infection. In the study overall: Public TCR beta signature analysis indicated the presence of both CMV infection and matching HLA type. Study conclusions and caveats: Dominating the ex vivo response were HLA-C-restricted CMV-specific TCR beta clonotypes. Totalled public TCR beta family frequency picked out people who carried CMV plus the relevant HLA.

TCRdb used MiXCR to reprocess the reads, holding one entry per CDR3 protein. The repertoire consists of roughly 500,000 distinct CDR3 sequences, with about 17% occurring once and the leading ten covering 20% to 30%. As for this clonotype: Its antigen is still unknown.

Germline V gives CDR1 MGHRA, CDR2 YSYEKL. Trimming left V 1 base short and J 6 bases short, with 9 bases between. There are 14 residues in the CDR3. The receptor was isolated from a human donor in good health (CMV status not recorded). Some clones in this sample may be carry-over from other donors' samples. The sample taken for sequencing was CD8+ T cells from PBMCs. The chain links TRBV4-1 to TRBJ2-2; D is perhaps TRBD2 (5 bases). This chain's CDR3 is CASSQVEGAGELFF. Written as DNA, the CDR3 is TGCGCCAGCAGCCAAGTCGAGGGTGCCGGGGAGCTGTTTTTT.